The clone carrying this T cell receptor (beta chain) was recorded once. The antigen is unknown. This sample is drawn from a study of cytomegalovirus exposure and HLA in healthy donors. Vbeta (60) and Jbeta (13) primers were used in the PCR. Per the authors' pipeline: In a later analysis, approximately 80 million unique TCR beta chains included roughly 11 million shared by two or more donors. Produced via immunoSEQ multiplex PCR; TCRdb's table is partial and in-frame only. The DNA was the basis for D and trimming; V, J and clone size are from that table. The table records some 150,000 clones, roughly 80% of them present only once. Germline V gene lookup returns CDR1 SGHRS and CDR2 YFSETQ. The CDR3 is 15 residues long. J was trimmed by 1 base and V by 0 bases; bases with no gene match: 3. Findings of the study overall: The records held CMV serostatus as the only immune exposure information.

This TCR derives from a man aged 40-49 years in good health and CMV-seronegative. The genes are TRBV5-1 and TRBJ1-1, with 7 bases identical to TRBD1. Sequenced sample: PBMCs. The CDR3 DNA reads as TGCGCCAGCAGCTTGGTGGGACAGCCGAACACTGAAGCTTTCTTT. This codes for CASSLVGQPNTEAFF.